This TCR beta chain was sequenced during a study of T cell changes during pregnancy in multiple sclerosis. CDR3 size: 16 residues. The V gene lost 3 bases and the J gene lost 0 bases, with 11 bases spanning the gap. Germline values: CDR1 MNHEY, CDR2 SVGAGI. Using immunoSEQ multiplex PCR, the repertoire was profiled, and TCRdb retains in-frame clones only, with some absent. The sample has 70,000 to 95,000 clones; roughly 94% are singletons. The source material was peripheral blood, sampled after pregnancy. This sequence was found in a female donor in good health, enrolled as a control in a pregnancy study. V gene TRBV6-5 combines with J gene TRBJ2-2, with a weak D call TRBD2 (5 bases). The DNA of the CDR3 is TGTGCCAGCAGTTATACTAGACTTACGAACACCGGGGAGCTGTTTTTT. As protein: CASSYTRLTNTGELFF.